Listed below are T cell receptor beta chains from one sample, sequenced in a study of blood T cell repertoires in COVID-19. The assay was immunoSEQ multiplex PCR, and TCRdb's table has in-frame clones only and misses some. Of a few hundred thousand clones in the sample, roughly 82% were seen once. The sample comprised peripheral blood. These receptors all stem from a woman aged 45-59 years with acute or convalescent COVID-19. CDR3s include the opening cysteine and the closing phenylalanine or tryptophan. The D gene is left open where the match is weak. Part of the rows lack a size; the others show once, few, many or a class for expanded clones.

TRBD2 | - | TRBJ2-1 | TRBV18 | CASERGIVSGSSYNEQFF | TGTGCCAGTGAGCGGGGGATCGTGTCGGGGAGTTCCTACAATGAGCAGTTCTTC
TRBD1 | once | TRBJ2-1 | TRBV5-1 | CASSLRQGFDEQFF | TGCGCCAGCAGCCTGCGACAGGGATTCGATGAGCAGTTCTTC
TRBD2 | - | TRBJ2-1 | TRBV19 | CASSTFGGGPVGEQFF | TGTGCCAGTAGTACCTTTGGGGGAGGGCCCGTCGGTGAGCAGTTCTTC
- | once | TRBJ2-7 | TRBV6-6 | CASSYVRGEQYF | TGTGCCAGCAGTTATGTCAGGGGAGAGCAGTACTTC
- | - | TRBJ1-6 | TRBV6-1 | CASSELYRQKKYNSPLHF | TGTGCCAGCAGTGAGCTTTACCGACAGAAAAAATATAATTCACCCCTCCACTTT
- | once | TRBJ2-7 | TRBV3-1/TRBV3-2 | CASSQPTGSEQYF | TGTGCCAGCAGCCAGCCTACAGGGTCTGAGCAGTACTTC
TRBD1 | - | TRBJ1-5 | TRBV27 | CASSLRGGGQPQHF | TGTGCCAGCAGTTTAAGAGGGGGCGGACAGCCCCAGCATTTT
- | - | TRBJ2-6 | TRBV4-2 | CASSQNRSPSGANVLTF | TGTGCCAGCAGCCAAAACAGGTCACCCTCTGGGGCCAACGTCCTGACTTTC
TRBD1 | - | TRBJ2-7 | TRBV19 | CASSSTGAYEQYF | TGTGCCAGTAGCTCGACAGGGGCGTACGAGCAGTACTTC
TRBD1 | - | TRBJ1-6 | TRBV7-3 | CASSLTGYNSPLHF | TGTGCCAGCAGCCTGACAGGGTATAATTCACCCCTCCACTTT
TRBD1 | - | TRBJ2-2 | TRBV27 | CASSFAYGTGNTGELFF | TGTGCCAGCAGCTTTGCGTACGGGACAGGGAACACCGGGGAGCTGTTTTTT
TRBD1 | - | TRBJ2-7 | TRBV7-9 | CASSPRDRGYEQYF | TGTGCCAGCAGCCCTCGGGACAGGGGTTACGAGCAGTACTTC
- | - | TRBJ1-2 | TRBV7-2 | CASSLGTESYGYTF | TGTGCCAGCAGCTTAGGGACTGAGTCCTATGGCTACACCTTC
TRBD2 | - | TRBJ2-1 | TRBV9 | CASSVEASGKLMQFF | TGTGCCAGCAGCGTAGAGGCTAGCGGGAAGCTGATGCAGTTCTTC
TRBD1 | - | TRBJ1-5 | TRBV19 | CASRDRGHQPQHF | TGTGCCAGCCGGGACAGGGGGCATCAGCCCCAGCATTTT
- | - | TRBJ1-5 | TRBV18 | CASSLDSRYQPQHF | TGTGCCAGCTCTTTGGACAGTCGCTATCAGCCCCAGCATTTT
TRBD2 | - | TRBJ2-1 | TRBV30 | CAWSDVLAGVVNEQFF | TGTGCCTGGAGTGATGTACTAGCGGGAGTTGTAAATGAGCAGTTCTTC
- | - | TRBJ2-1 | TRBV24-1 | CATSDSRRESSYNEQFF | TGTGCCACCAGTGATTCCAGGAGGGAAAGCTCCTACAATGAGCAGTTCTTC
- | once | TRBJ1-2 | TRBV6-6 | CASSYSDNYYGYTF | TGTGCCAGCAGTTACTCCGACAACTACTATGGCTACACCTTC
- | - | TRBJ2-7 | TRBV7-7 | CASSSQGLYSYEQYF | TGTGCTAGCAGCTCCCAAGGACTCTACTCCTACGAGCAGTACTTC
TRBD1 | - | TRBJ2-1 | TRBV19 | CASSPTGGEEQFF | TGTGCCAGTAGTCCGACAGGGGGTGAAGAGCAGTTCTTC
- | - | TRBJ2-2 | TRBV29-1 | CSVSARGGELFF | TGCAGCGTTAGTGCACGGGGCGGGGAGCTGTTTTTT
- | - | TRBJ2-3 | TRBV5-1 | CASSKSGQTDTQYF | TGCGCCAGCAGCAAAAGTGGACAGACAGATACGCAGTATTTT
- | once | TRBJ2-7 | TRBV11-3 | CASSLGEVYEQYF | TGTGCCAGCAGCTTAGGCGAGGTGTACGAGCAGTACTTC
- | - | TRBJ2-7 | TRBV3-1/TRBV3-2 | CASSQVGTYEQYF | TGTGCCAGCAGCCAAGTCGGGACTTACGAGCAGTACTTC
- | - | TRBJ2-4 | TRBV12-3/TRBV12-4 | CASSTGAKNIQYF | TGTGCCAGCAGTACAGGGGCCAAAAACATTCAGTACTTC
- | - | TRBJ2-2 | TRBV9 | CASSAGGPRGGELFF | TGTGCCAGCAGCGCCGGAGGGCCCCGGGGCGGGGAGCTGTTTTTT
- | - | TRBJ1-2 | TRBV18 | CASSPSSSRANYGYTF | TGTGCCAGCTCCCCTTCCTCTTCTCGTGCTAACTATGGCTACACCTTC